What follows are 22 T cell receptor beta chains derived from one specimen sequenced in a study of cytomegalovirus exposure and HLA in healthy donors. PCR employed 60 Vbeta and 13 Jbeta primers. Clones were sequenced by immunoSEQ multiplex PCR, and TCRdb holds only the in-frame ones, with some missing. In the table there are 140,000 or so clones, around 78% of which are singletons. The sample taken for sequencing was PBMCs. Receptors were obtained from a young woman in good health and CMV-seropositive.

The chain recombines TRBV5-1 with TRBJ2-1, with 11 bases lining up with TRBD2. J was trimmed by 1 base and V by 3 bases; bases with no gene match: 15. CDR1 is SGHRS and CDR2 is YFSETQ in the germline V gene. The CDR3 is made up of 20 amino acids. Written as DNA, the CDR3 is TGCGCCAGCAGCTGGCAGCTAGCGGGGGGAAGCGGGGGATCCTACAATGAGCAGTTCTTC. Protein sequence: CASSWQLAGGSGGSYNEQFF.

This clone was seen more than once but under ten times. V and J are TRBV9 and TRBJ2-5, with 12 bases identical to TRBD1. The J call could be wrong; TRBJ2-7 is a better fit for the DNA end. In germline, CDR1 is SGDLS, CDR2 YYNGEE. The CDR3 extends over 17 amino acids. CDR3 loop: CASSVAPGDRGHYEQYF. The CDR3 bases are TGTGCCAGCAGCGTAGCTCCCGGGGACAGGGGGCATTACGAGCAGTACTTC.

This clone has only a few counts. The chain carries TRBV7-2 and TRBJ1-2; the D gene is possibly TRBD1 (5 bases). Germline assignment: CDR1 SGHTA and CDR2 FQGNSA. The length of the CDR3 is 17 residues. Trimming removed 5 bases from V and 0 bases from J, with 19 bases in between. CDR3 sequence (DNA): TGTGCCAGCAGCCCAGCCGGAACAGGAGTGACTAACTATGGCTACACCTTC. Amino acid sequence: CASSPAGTGVTNYGYTF.

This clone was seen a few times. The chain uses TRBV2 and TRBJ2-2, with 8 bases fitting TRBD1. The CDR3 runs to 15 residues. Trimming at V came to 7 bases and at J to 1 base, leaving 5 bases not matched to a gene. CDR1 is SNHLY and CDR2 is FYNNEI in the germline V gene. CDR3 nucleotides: TGTGCCAGCAACGCAGGACAGGGGAACACCGGGGAGCTGTTTTTT. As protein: CASNAGQGNTGELFF.

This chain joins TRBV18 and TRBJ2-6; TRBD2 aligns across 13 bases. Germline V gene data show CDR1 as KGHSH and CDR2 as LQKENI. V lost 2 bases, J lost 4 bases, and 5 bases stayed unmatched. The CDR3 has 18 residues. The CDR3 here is CASSPTSGGATGANVLTF. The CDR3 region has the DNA TGTGCCAGCTCACCAACTAGCGGGGGGGCCACGGGGGCCAACGTCCTGACTTTC.

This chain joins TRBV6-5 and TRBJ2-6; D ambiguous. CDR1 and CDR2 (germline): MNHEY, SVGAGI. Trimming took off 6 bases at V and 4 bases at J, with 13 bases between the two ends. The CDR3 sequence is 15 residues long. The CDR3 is CASRNVETGANVLTF. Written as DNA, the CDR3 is TGTGCCAGCAGAAACGTGGAGACCGGGGCCAACGTCCTGACTTTC.

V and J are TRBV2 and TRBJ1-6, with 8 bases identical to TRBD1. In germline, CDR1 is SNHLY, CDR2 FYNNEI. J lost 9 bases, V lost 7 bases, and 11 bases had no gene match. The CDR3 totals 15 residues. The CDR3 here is CASNLGQGVGSPLHF. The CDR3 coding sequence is TGTGCCAGCAACCTAGGACAGGGAGTAGGTTCACCCCTCCACTTT.

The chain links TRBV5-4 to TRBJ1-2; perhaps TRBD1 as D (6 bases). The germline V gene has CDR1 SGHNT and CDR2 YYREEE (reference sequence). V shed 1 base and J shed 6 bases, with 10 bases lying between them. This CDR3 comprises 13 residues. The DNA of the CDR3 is TGTGCCAGCAGCTTGAGCGCAGGGGATGGCTACACCTTC. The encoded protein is CASSLSAGDGYTF.

The CDR3 nucleotides read TGTGCCTGGAGATCACTAGCGGGGTCGGGCAGATTGGGCGGGGAGCTGTTTTTT. This codes for CAWRSLAGSGRLGGELFF. The chain joins TRBV30 to TRBJ2-2; 10 positions agree with TRBD2. V shed 3 bases and J 7 bases; nucleotides not matched to a gene: 17. The CDR3 runs 18 residues. Germline assignment: CDR1 GTSNPN and CDR2 SVGIG (reference sequence).

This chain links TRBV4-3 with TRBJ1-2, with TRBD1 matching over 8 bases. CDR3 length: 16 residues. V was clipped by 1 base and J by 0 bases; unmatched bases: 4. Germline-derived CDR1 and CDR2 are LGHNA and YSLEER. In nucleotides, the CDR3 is TGCGCCAGCAGCCAAGTAGGACAGGGAGCTAACTATGGCTACACCTTC. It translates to CASSQVGQGANYGYTF.

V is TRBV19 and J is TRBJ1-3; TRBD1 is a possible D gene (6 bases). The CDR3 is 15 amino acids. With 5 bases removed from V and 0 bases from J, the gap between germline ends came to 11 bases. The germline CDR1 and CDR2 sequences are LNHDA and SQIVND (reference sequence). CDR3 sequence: CASSADRSSGNTIYF. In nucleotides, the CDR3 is TGTGCCAGTAGTGCCGACAGGTCCTCTGGAAACACCATATATTTT.

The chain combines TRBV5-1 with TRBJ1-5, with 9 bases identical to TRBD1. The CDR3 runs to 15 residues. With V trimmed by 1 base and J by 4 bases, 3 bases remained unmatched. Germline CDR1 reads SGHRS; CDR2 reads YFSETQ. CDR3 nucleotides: TGCGCCAGCAGCTTGACAGGGGGCCTAAATCAGCCCCAGCATTTT. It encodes CASSLTGGLNQPQHF.

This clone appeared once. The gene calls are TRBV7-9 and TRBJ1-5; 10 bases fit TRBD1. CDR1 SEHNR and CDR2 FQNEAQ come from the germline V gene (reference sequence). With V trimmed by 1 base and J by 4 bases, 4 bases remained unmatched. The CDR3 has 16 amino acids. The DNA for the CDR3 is TGTGCCAGCAGCTTAGTAGCGGGACAGGGGAATCAGCCCCAGCATTTT. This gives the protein CASSLVAGQGNQPQHF.

CDR3 bases: TGTGCCAGCAGCTTCCCGGGGATCAATGAGCAGTTCTTC. Translating gives CASSFPGINEQFF. The V and J genes are TRBV5-4 and TRBJ2-1; possible D gene TRBD2, 5 bases. The CDR3 length is 13 residues. The germline V gene encodes CDR1 SGHNT and CDR2 YYREEE (reference sequence). The V end lost 2 bases, the J end lost 6 bases, and 9 bases lay between the germline ends.

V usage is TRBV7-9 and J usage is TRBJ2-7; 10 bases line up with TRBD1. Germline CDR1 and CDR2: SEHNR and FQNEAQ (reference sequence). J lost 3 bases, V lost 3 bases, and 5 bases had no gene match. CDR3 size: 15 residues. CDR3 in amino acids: CASSFTGQGDYEQYF. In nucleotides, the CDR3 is TGTGCCAGCAGCTTTACAGGACAGGGGGACTACGAGCAGTACTTC. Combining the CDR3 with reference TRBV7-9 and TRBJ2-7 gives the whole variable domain DTGVSQNPRHKITKRGQNVTFRCDPISEHNRLYWYRQTLGQGPEFLTYFQNEAQLEKSRLLSDRFSAERPKGSFSTLEIQRTEQGDSAMYLCASSFTGQGDYEQYFGPGTRLTVT.

The CDR3 protein is CASSQEAGGSYEQYF. The CDR3 DNA reads as TGCGCCAGCAGCCAAGAAGCAGGAGGTTCCTACGAGCAGTACTTC. This rearrangement joins TRBV4-3 to TRBJ2-7; a weak D match, TRBD2 (5 bases). Germline CDR1 is LGHNA and CDR2 is YSLEER. The length of the CDR3 is 15 residues. Trimming took 0 bases from V and 1 from J, leaving 10 bases between them.

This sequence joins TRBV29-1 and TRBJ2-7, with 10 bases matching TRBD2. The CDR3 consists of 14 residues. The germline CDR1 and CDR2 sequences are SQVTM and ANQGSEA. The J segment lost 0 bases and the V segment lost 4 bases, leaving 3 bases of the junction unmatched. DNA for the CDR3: TGCAGCGTTGGAATAGCGGGGGGCTCCTACGAGCAGTACTTC. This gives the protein CSVGIAGGSYEQYF.

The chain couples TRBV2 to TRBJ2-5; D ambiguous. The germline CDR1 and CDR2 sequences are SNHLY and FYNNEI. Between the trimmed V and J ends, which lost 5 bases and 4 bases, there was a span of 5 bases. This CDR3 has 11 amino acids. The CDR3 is CASSNRETQYF. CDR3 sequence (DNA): TGTGCCAGCAGTAACAGAGAGACCCAGTACTTC.

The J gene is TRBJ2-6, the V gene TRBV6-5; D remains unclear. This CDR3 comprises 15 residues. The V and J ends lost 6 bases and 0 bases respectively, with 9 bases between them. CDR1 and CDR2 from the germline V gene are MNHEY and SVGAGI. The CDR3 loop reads CASSKQASGANVLTF. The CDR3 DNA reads TGTGCCAGCAGCAAGCAGGCCTCTGGGGCCAACGTCCTGACTTTC.

CDR3 sequence (DNA): TGTGCCAGTAGCCGGACAGGAGGATTCACTGAAGCTTTCTTT. Residues: CASSRTGGFTEAFF. The chain couples TRBV19 to TRBJ1-1; 7 bases line up with TRBD1. Losses at the gene ends were 6 bases for V and 4 bases for J; bases not matched to a gene: 8. Germline-derived CDR1 and CDR2 are LNHDA and SQIVND (reference sequence). CDR3 size: 14 residues.

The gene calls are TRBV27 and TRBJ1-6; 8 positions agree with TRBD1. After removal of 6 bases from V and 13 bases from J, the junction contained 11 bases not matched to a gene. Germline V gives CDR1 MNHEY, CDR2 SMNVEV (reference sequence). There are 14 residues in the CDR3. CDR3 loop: CASSRDRSRGPLHF. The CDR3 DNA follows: TGTGCCAGCAGCCGGGACAGGAGCCGGGGTCCCCTCCACTTT.

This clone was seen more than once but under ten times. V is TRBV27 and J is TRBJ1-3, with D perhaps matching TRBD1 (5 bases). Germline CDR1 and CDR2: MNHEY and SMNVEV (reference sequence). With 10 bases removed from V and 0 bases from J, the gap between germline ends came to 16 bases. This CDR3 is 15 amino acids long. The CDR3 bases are TGTGCCACCCGACAGACCCACAGCTCTGGAAACACCATATATTTT. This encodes CATRQTHSSGNTIYF.